This T cell receptor (beta chain) came from a study of blood T cell repertoires in COVID-19. Study at large: From the United States, Italy and Spain came samples of acute and convalescent COVID-19. PBMCs, B-cell-depleted T cells, or T cells provided the cDNA or gDNA that made up the material.

The CDR3 runs to 16 residues. The germline gives CDR1 LGHDT, CDR2 YNNKEL (reference sequence). V was clipped by 1 base and J by 4 bases; unmatched bases: 8. Participants reported their clinical history, and cohort assignment relied on those reports. This table comes from immunoSEQ multiplex PCR, and its TCRdb copy is limited to in-frame clones, with some not included. The table includes approximately 220,000 clones, roughly four fifths detected once. V is TRBV3-1 (or the pseudogene TRBV3-2) and J is TRBJ1-1; TRBD1 aligns across 8 bases. What was sequenced was PBMCs or T cells enriched from blood (not recorded which). The sequence was obtained from a woman between 50 and 59 years old who had been exposed to COVID-19. CDR3 region: CASSQVDGQGVTEAFF. In DNA, the CDR3 is TGTGCCAGCAGCCAAGTCGACGGACAGGGAGTCACTGAAGCTTTCTTT.